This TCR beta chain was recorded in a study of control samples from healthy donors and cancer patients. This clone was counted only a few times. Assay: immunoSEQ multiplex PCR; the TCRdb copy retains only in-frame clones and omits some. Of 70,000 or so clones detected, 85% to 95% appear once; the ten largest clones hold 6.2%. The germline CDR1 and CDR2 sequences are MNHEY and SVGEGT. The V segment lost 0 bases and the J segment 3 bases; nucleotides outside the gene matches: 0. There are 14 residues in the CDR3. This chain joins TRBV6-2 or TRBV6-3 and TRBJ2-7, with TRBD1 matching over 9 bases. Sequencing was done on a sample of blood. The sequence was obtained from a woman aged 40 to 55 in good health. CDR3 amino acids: CASSYSTGGYEQYF. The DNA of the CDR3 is TGTGCCAGCAGTTACTCGACAGGGGGCTACGAGCAGTACTTC.